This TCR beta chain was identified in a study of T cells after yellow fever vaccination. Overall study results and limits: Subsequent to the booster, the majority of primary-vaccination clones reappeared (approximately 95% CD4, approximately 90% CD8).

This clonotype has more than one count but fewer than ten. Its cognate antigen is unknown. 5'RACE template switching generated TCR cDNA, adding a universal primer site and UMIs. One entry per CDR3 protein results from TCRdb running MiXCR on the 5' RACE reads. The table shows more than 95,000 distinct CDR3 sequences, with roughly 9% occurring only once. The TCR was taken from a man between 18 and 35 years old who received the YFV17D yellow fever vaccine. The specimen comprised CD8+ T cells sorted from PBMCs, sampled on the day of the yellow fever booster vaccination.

CDR3 residues: CSPARRVGAGYTF. CDR3 bases: TGCAGTCCTGCCAGGCGGGTAGGGGCAGGCTACACCTTC. The chain combines TRBV20-1 with TRBJ1-2, with D possibly matching TRBD1 (5 bases). Between the trimmed V and J ends, which lost 8 bases and 8 bases, there was a span of 21 bases. The CDR3 consists of 13 residues. Germline CDR1 and CDR2: DFQATT and SNEGSKA (reference sequence).